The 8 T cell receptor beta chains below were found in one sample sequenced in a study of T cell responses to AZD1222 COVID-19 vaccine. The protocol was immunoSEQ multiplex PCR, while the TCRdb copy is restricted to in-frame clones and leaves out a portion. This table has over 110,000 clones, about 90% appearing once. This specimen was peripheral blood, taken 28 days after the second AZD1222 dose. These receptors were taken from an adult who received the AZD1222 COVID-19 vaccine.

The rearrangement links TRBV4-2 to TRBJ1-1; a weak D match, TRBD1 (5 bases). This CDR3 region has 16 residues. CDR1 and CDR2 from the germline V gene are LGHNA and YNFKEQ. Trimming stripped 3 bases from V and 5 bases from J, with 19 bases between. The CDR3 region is CASSQARGLRSTEAFF. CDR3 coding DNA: TGTGCCAGCAGCCAGGCAAGGGGTCTTAGGAGTACTGAAGCTTTCTTT.

The CDR3 DNA reads TGTGCCAGTAGTATAGCGGTAGCCAAAAACATTCAGTACTTC. It encodes CASSIAVAKNIQYF. The chain combines TRBV19 with TRBJ2-4; D is unclear. Germline CDR1 and CDR2: LNHDA and SQIVND (reference sequence). The CDR3 has 14 residues. V was cut by 1 base and J by 0 bases, with 4 bases left in between. The full variable domain, in which reference TRBV19 and TRBJ2-4 provide the parts outside the CDR3, is DGGITQSPKYLFRKEGQNVTLSCEQNLNHDAMYWYRQDPGQGLRLIYYSQIVNDFQKGDIAEGYSVSREKKESFPLTVTSAQKNPTAFYLCASSIAVAKNIQYFGAGTRLSVL.

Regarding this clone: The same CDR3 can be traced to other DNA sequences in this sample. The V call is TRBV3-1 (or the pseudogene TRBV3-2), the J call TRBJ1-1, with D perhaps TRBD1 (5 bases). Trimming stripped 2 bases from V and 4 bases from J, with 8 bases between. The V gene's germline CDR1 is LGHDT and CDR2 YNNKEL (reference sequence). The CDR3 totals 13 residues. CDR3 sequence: CASSQQGGTEAFF. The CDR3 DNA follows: TGTGCCAGCAGCCAACAGGGAGGCACTGAAGCTTTCTTT.

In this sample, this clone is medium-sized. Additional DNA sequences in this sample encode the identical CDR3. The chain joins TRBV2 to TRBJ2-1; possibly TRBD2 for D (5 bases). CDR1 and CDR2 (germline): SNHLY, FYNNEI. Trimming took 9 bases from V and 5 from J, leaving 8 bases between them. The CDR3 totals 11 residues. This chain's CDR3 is CASTRNNEQFF. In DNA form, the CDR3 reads TGTGCCAGTACTAGAAACAATGAGCAGTTCTTC.

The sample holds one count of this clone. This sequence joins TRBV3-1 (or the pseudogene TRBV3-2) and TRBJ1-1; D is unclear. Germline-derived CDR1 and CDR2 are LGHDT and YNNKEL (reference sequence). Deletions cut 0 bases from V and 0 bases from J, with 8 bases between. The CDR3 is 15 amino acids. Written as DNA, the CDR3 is TGTGCCAGCAGCCAAGAGGGCAGCATGAACACTGAAGCTTTCTTT. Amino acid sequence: CASSQEGSMNTEAFF.

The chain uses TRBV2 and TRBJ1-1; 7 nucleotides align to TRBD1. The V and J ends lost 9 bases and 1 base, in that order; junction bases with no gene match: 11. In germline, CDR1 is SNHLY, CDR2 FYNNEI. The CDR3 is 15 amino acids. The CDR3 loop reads CARLKDRSENTEAFF. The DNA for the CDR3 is TGTGCCAGGCTAAAGGACAGGTCCGAGAACACTGAAGCTTTCTTT.

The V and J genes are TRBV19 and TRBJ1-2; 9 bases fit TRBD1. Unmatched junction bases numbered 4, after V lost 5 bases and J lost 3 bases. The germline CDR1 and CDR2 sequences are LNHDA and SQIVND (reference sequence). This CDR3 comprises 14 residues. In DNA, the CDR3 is TGTGCCAGTAGTTTGGACAGGGGACACTATGGCTACACCTTC. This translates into CASSLDRGHYGYTF.

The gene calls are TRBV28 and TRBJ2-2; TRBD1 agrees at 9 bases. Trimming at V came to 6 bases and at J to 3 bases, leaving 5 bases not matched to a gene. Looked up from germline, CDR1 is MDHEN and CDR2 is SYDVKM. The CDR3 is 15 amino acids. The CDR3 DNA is TGTGCCAGCAGCGCCGGGACAGGGCACACCGGGGAGCTGTTTTTT. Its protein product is CASSAGTGHTGELFF. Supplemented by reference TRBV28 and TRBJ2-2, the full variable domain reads DVKVTQSSRYLVKRTGEKVFLECVQDMDHENMFWYRQDPGLGLRLIYFSYDVKMKEKGDIPEGYSVSREKKERFSLILESASTNQTSMYLCASSAGTGHTGELFFGEGSRLTVL.